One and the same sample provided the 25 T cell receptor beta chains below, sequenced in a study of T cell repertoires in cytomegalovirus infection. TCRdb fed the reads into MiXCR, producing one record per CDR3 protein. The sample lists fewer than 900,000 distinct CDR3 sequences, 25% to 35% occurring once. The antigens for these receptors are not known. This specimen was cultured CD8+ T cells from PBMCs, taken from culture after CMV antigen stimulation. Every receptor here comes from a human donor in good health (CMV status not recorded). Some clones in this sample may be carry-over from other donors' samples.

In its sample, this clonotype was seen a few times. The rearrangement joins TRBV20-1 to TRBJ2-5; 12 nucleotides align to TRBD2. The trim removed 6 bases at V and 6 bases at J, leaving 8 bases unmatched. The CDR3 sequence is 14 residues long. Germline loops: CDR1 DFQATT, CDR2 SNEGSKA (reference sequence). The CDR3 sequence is CSATTTSGGQTQYF. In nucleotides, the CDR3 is TGCAGTGCCACGACGACTAGCGGGGGACAGACCCAGTACTTC.

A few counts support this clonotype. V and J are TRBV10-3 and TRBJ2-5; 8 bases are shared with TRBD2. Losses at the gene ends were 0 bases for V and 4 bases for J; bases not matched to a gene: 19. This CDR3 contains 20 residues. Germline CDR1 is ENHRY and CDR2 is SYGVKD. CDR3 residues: CAISESTRMPVRGARETQYF. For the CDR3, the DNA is TGTGCCATCAGTGAGTCGACTCGTATGCCGGTGCGGGGGGCTCGAGAGACCCAGTACTTC.

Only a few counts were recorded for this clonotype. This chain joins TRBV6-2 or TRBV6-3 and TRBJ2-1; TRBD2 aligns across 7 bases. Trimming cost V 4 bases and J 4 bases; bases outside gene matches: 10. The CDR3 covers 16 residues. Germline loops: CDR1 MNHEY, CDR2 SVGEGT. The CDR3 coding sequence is TGTGCCAGCAGTTTCCAAGGCGGGGGACCTTACAATGAGCAGTTCTTC. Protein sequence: CASSFQGGGPYNEQFF.

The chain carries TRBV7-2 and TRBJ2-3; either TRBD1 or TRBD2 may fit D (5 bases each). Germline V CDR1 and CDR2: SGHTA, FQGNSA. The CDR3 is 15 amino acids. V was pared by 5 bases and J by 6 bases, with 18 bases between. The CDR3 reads CASSLRDLAGDTQYF. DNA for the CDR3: TGTGCCAGCAGCCTCCGGGACCTAGCAGGGGATACGCAGTATTTT.

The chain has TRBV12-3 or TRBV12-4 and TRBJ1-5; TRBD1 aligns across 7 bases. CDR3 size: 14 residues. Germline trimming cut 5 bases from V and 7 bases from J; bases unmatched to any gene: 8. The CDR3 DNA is TGTGCCAGCAGTGGTGACAGGGCCCCCCAGCCCCAGCATTTT. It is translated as CASSGDRAPQPQHF.

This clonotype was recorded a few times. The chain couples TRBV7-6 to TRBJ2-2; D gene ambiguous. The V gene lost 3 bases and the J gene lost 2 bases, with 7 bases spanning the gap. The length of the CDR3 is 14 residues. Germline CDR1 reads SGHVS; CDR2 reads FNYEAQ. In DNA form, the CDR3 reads TGTGCCAGCAGCTTCACTGATAACACCGGGGAGCTGTTTTTT. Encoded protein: CASSFTDNTGELFF.

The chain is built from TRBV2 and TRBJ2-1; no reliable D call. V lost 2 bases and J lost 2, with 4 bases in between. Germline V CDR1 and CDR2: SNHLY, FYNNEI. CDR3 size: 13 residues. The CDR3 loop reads CASSEFPYNEQFF. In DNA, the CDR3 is TGTGCCAGCAGTGAATTTCCCTACAATGAGCAGTTCTTC.

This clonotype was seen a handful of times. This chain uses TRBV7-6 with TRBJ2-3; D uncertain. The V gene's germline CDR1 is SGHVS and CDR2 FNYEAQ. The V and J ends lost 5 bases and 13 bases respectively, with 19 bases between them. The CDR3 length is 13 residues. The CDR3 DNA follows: TGTGCCAGCAGCCCACCGGGCCCAAAAACGGAGTATTTT. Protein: CASSPPGPKTEYF.

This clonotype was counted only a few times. The CDR3 here is CATSGQHDGTGYGYTF. CDR3 nucleotides: TGTGCCACCAGTGGACAGCATGATGGAACTGGGTATGGCTACACCTTC. The V call is TRBV24-1, the J call TRBJ1-2, with D possibly TRBD1 on 5 matching bases. V was trimmed by 5 bases and J by 5 bases, leaving 20 bases between them. Germline V gene data show CDR1 as KGHDR and CDR2 as SFDVKD. This CDR3 has 16 residues.

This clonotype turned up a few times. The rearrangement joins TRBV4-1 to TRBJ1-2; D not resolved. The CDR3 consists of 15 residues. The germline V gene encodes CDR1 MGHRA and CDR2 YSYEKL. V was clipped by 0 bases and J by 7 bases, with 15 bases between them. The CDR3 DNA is TGCGCCAGCAGCCAAGAGCATAGGCCCGCCGGTGGCTACACCTTC. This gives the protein CASSQEHRPAGGYTF.

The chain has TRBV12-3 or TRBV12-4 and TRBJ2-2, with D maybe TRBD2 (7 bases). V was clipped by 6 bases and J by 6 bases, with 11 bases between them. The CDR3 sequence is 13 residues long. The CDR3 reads CASRPGGAGELFF. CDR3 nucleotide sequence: TGTGCCAGCAGGCCGGGGGGCGCCGGGGAGCTGTTTTTT.

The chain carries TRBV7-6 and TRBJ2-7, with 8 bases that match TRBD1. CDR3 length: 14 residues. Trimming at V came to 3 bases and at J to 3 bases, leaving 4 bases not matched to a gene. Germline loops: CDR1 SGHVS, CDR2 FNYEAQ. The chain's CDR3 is CASSLDRVHYEQYF. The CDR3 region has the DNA TGTGCCAGCAGCTTGGACAGGGTCCACTACGAGCAGTACTTC.

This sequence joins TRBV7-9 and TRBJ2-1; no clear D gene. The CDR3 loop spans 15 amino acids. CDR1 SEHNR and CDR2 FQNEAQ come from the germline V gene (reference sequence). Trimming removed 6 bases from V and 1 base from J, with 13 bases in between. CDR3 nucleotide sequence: TGTGCCAGCAGTTCCGACTCAGCATCCTACAATGAGCAGTTCTTC. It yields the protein CASSSDSASYNEQFF.

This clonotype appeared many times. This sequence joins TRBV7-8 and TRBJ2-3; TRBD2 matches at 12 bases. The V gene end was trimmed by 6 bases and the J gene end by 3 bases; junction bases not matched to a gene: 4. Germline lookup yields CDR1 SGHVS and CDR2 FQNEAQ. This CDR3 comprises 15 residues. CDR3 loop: CASRTTSGGTDTQYF. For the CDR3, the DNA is TGTGCCAGCAGAACTACTAGCGGGGGGACAGATACGCAGTATTTT.

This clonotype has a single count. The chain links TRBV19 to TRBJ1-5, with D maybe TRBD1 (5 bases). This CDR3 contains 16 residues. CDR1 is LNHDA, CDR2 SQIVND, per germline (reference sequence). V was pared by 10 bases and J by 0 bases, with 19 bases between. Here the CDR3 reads CATKERGGYSNQPQHF. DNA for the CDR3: TGTGCCACAAAGGAGCGCGGGGGATATAGCAATCAGCCCCAGCATTTT.

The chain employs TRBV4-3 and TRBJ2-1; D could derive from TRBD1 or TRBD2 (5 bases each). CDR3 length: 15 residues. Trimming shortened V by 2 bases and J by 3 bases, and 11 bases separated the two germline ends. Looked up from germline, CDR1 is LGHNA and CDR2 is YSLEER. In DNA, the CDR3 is TGCGCCAGCAGCCAAACCCGGGGCCTCTACAATGAGCAGTTCTTC. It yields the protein CASSQTRGLYNEQFF.

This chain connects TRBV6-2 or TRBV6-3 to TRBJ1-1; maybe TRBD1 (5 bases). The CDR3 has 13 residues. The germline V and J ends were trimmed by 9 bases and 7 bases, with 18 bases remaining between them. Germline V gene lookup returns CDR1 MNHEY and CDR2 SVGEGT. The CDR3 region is CARTIGHSDEAFF. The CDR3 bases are TGTGCCAGAACCATAGGACACTCAGATGAAGCTTTCTTT.

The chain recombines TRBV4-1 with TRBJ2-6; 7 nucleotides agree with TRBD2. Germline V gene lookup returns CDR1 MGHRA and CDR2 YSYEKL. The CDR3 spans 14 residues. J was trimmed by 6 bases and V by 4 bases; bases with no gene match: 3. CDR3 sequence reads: CASSPRLAANVLTF. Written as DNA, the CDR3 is TGCGCCAGCAGCCCCAGACTAGCGGCCAACGTCCTGACTTTC.

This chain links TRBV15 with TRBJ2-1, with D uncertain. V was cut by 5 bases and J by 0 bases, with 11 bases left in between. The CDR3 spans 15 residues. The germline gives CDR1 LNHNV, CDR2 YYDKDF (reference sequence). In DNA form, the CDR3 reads TGTGCCACCAGCGAGGACCCTAGCTCCTACAATGAGCAGTTCTTC. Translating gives CATSEDPSSYNEQFF.

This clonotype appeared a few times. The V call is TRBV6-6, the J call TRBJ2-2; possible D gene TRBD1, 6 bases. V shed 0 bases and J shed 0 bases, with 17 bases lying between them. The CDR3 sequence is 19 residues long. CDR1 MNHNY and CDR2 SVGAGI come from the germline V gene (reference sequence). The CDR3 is CASSYSILSWTANTGELFF. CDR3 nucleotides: TGTGCCAGCAGTTACTCGATACTGTCATGGACAGCGAACACCGGGGAGCTGTTTTTT.

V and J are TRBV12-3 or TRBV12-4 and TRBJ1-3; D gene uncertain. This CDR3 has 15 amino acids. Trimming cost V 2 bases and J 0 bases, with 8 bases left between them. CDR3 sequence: CASSLSLNSGNTIYF. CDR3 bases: TGTGCCAGCAGTTTAAGCCTGAACTCTGGAAACACCATATATTTT.

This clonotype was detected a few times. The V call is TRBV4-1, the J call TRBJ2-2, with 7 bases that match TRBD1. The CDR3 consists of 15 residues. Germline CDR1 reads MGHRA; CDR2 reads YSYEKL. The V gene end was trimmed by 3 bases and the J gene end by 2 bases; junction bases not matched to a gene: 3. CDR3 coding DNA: TGCGCCAGCAGCCATGGACAGGCTAACACCGGGGAGCTGTTTTTT. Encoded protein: CASSHGQANTGELFF.

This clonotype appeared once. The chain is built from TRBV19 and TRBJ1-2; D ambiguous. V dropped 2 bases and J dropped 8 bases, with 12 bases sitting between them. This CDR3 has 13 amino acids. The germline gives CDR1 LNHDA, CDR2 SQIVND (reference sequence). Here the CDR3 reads CASSIFGLGGYTF. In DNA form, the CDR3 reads TGTGCCAGTAGTATATTCGGGTTGGGCGGCTACACCTTC.

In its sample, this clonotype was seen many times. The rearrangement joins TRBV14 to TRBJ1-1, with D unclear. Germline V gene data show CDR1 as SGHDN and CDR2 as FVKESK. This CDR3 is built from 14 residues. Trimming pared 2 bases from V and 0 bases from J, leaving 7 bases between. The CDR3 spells CASSQWGMNTEAFF. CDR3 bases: TGTGCCAGCAGCCAATGGGGAATGAACACTGAAGCTTTCTTT.

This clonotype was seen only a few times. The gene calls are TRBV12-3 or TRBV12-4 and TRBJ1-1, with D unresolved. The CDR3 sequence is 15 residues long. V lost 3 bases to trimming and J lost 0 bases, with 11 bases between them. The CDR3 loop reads CASSFVAAMNTEAFF. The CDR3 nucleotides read TGTGCCAGCAGTTTTGTGGCGGCTATGAACACTGAAGCTTTCTTT.